The 2 T cell receptor beta chains presented below share a single source sample, sequenced in a study of blood T cell repertoires in COVID-19 (TCRdb year 2020). Library preparation used the immunoSEQ multiplex PCR assay. Here the immuneACCESS table is served through TCRdb, limited to in-frame sequences with V and J called. Missing clones are a known gap in these copies; in checked studies unresolved V genes cover under half, and the rest lacks a known reason. This sample lists some 100,000 clones; about 86% were detected once. The ten largest clonotypes hold less than 3.5% of the sample. What was sequenced was PBMCs or T cells enriched from blood (not recorded which). These receptors all stem from a woman in her forties or fifties who had recovered from COVID-19.

The table lists this clone with a count of one. For the CDR3, the DNA is TGCGCCAGCAGTCCGGGACAGTCCTCTGGAAACACCATATATTTT. It codes for CASSPGQSSGNTIYF. J is TRBJ1-3 and V is TRBV5-1, with TRBD1 matching 7 bases. The V gene end was trimmed by 5 bases and the J gene end by 0 bases; junction bases not matched to a gene: 5. This CDR3 is 15 amino acids long. In germline, CDR1 is SGHRS, CDR2 YFSETQ.

The chain carries TRBV19 and TRBJ2-7, with TRBD1 identical over 10 bases. Looked up from germline, CDR1 is LNHDA and CDR2 is SQIVND (reference sequence). J gave up 3 bases and V 5 bases, and 4 bases lay outside the gene matches. This CDR3 region has 14 residues. The CDR3 DNA reads TGTGCCAGTAGTGCGACAGGGGGCCTCTACGAGCAGTACTTC. It encodes CASSATGGLYEQYF. The variable domain in full, completed from reference TRBV19 and TRBJ2-7, reads DGGITQSPKYLFRKEGQNVTLSCEQNLNHDAMYWYRQDPGQGLRLIYYSQIVNDFQKGDIAEGYSVSREKKESFPLTVTSAQKNPTAFYLCASSATGGLYEQYFGPGTRLTVT.